The sequence of this T cell receptor beta chain was determined in a study of cytomegalovirus exposure and HLA in healthy donors. In germline, CDR1 is MNHEY, CDR2 SVGAGI. Trimming removed 0 bases from V and 0 bases from J, with 9 bases in between. This CDR3 region has 15 residues. Vbeta (60) and Jbeta (13) primers were used in the PCR. The protocol was immunoSEQ multiplex PCR, while the TCRdb copy is restricted to in-frame clones and leaves out a portion. Of over 80,000 clones in the sample, 80% to 90% are singletons; the top ten hold 3% to 3.5%. This sequence was found in a man aged 25 to 40 in good health and CMV-seropositive. The source material was PBMCs. This chain joins TRBV6-5 and TRBJ2-7; unclear D gene. The CDR3 nucleotides read TGTGCCAGCAGTTACTCGGGCAGGCACTCCTACGAGCAGTACTTC. Protein: CASSYSGRHSYEQYF.